This TCR beta chain emerged from a study of shared clonotypes between healthy human individuals. Study-wide points: The four-donor shared clonotypes exceeded non-shared clonotypes in generation probability, with non-shared ones scoring lower. Clonotype sharing across donors was expected to vary with sequencing depth. Genetic and exposure-history diversity was limited by the few donors.

Regarding this clone: Its antigen remains unknown.

The assay was immunoSEQ multiplex PCR, and TCRdb's table has in-frame clones only and misses some. The table records 2 million to 2.5 million clones, 85% to 95% of them present only once. This CDR3 region has 17 residues. Germline CDR1 and CDR2: MGHDK and SYGVNS. Trimming cost V 2 bases and J 6 bases; bases outside gene matches: 10. The sequencing sample was made of naive CD4+ T cells from PBMCs. As to subset: CD45RA+ positively selected. The clonotype originates from a man between 18 and 29 years old in good health. Some clones in this sample may be carry-over from other donors' samples. The V call is TRBV25-1, the J call TRBJ1-2, with TRBD1 matching over 12 bases. The CDR3 sequence is CASSESSVGQGANGYTF. The DNA for the CDR3 is TGTGCCAGCAGTGAAAGCTCCGTGGGACAGGGGGCGAATGGCTACACCTTC.